The 20 T cell receptor beta chains in this list originate from one sample, sequenced in a study of blood T cell repertoires in COVID-19. TCRdb's copy holds only in-frame clones and misses some; the assay was immunoSEQ multiplex PCR. The table shows roughly 99,000 clones, with about four fifths occurring only once. Sequencing input: peripheral blood. These TCRs come from a man in his 70s with acute or convalescent COVID-19.

This chain uses TRBV7-3 with TRBJ2-2; D gene unclear. The V gene lost 3 bases and the J gene lost 0 bases, with 11 bases spanning the gap. CDR1 is SGHTA and CDR2 is FQGTGA in the germline V gene. The length of the CDR3 is 16 residues. The CDR3 loop is CASSFGGPANTGELFF. The DNA of the CDR3 is TGTGCCAGCAGCTTTGGTGGGCCCGCGAACACCGGGGAGCTGTTTTTT.

The rearrangement links TRBV6-5 to TRBJ2-5; the match to TRBD1 covers 8 bases. The CDR3 has 14 amino acids. After removal of 7 bases from V and 3 bases from J, the junction contained 7 bases not matched to a gene. Germline V gene data show CDR1 as MNHEY and CDR2 as SVGAGI. The CDR3 is CASKLGQGEETQYF. The CDR3 DNA follows: TGTGCCAGCAAGCTAGGACAGGGCGAAGAGACCCAGTACTTC.

This clone was seen once. The rearrangement uses TRBV11-2 and TRBJ2-5; D perhaps matches TRBD2 (6 bases). The germline V gene encodes CDR1 SGHAT and CDR2 FQNNGV. The CDR3 is 16 amino acids. V was trimmed by 2 bases and J by 5 bases, leaving 18 bases between them. The CDR3 here is CASSLLPGSRGETQYF. CDR3 bases: TGTGCCAGCAGCTTACTCCCGGGTTCCCGGGGGGAGACCCAGTACTTC.

This clone came up once. V and J are TRBV11-3 and TRBJ1-1, with D unclear. The CDR3 is 14 residues long. Germline assignment: CDR1 SGHNT and CDR2 YENEEA. V was trimmed by 1 base and J by 8 bases, leaving 14 bases between them. In DNA form, the CDR3 reads TGTGCCAGCAGCTTAGCACTAGGAGCCCCCGAAGCTTTCTTT. Residues: CASSLALGAPEAFF.

This chain connects TRBV30 to TRBJ2-5, with 14 nucleotides matching TRBD2. Germline V gene lookup returns CDR1 GTSNPN and CDR2 SVGIG (reference sequence). Losses at the gene ends were 2 bases for V and 2 bases for J; bases not matched to a gene: 10. CDR3 length equals 18 residues. The DNA for the CDR3 is TGTGCCTGGAGTCTCCGGACTAGCGGGGGGCCCTTTCAAGAGACCCAGTACTTC. This sequence encodes CAWSLRTSGGPFQETQYF.

The CDR3 DNA sequence: TGTGCCAGCAGCTTGGGGCAGGGAGGCGAAAAACTGTTTTTT. Translating it yields CASSLGQGGEKLFF. This rearrangement joins TRBV7-9 to TRBJ1-4, with a tentative D call TRBD1 (5 bases). CDR1 is SEHNR, CDR2 FQNEAQ, per germline (reference sequence). The CDR3 sequence is 14 residues long. V was shortened by 3 bases and J by 8 bases, with 13 bases between the two germline ends.

This chain links TRBV4-2 with TRBJ2-1, with D perhaps TRBD1 (6 bases). CDR1 and CDR2 (germline): LGHNA, YNFKEQ. The CDR3 length is 16 residues. V lost 0 bases and J lost 5, with 14 bases in between. DNA for the CDR3: TGTGCCAGCAGCCAAGAGAAGGGGGTCCGGCACAATGAGCAGTTCTTC. Translating gives CASSQEKGVRHNEQFF.

Note on this clone: The germline gene is not matched at one end of the junction; a read error may be the cause. The chain employs TRBV6-5 and TRBJ2-7, with D possibly TRBD2 on 6 matching bases. Germline CDR1 reads MNHEY; CDR2 reads SVGAGI. The CDR3 covers 14 residues. CDR3: CASSEPGLSHEQYF. The CDR3 DNA reads as TGTGCCAGCAGCGAGCCGGGACTCTCCCACGAGCAGTACTTC.

V gene TRBV29-1 combines with J gene TRBJ1-2; possible D gene TRBD1, 6 bases. The CDR3 has 12 amino acids. V lost 4 bases and J lost 4, with 10 bases in between. Germline CDR1 is SQVTM and CDR2 is ANQGSEA. As DNA, the CDR3 is TGCAGCGTTGTAGGGGGAATCTATGGCTACACCTTC. It is translated as CSVVGGIYGYTF.

This clone was detected once. The chain carries TRBV6-5 and TRBJ2-7, with D perhaps TRBD2 (6 bases). The germline gives CDR1 MNHEY, CDR2 SVGAGI. This CDR3 is built from 15 residues. With 6 bases removed from V and 3 bases from J, the gap between germline ends came to 18 bases. The DNA of the CDR3 is TGTGCCAGCAGCCCGAAATTGACTAGAGACTACGAGCAGTACTTC. Translation: CASSPKLTRDYEQYF.

In its sample, this clone was seen a few times. The rearrangement links TRBV23-1 to TRBJ1-6, with 7 bases that match TRBD1. TRBV23-1 is identified as an open reading frame with a role that is uncertain. V was clipped by 2 bases and J by 5 bases; unmatched bases: 9. This CDR3 has 17 amino acids. CDR3 nucleotides: TGCGCCAGCAGTCAAACCACAGGGGCCCCTAATAATTCACCCCTCCACTTT. Residues: CASSQTTGAPNNSPLHF.

The chain couples TRBV18 to TRBJ1-3; TRBD1 agrees at 10 bases. J gave up 0 bases and V 3 bases, and 2 bases lay outside the gene matches. Per the germline V gene, CDR1 is KGHSH and CDR2 is LQKENI. The CDR3 is made up of 16 amino acids. This CDR3 reads CASSPRQGASGNTIYF. The CDR3 DNA is TGTGCCAGCTCACCCAGACAGGGGGCCTCTGGAAACACCATATATTTT.

The rearrangement links TRBV18 to TRBJ1-2; TRBD1 aligns across 7 bases. The V gene end was trimmed by 9 bases and the J gene end by 3 bases; junction bases not matched to a gene: 7. The CDR3 contains 13 residues. Per the germline V gene, CDR1 is KGHSH and CDR2 is LQKENI. The CDR3 spells CASTAGGDYGYTF. The CDR3 DNA sequence: TGTGCCAGTACTGCAGGGGGTGACTATGGCTACACCTTC.

This chain uses TRBV7-9 with TRBJ2-7, with 7 bases that match TRBD2. The CDR3 spans 19 residues. The V and J ends lost 2 bases and 2 bases, in that order; junction bases with no gene match: 18. CDR1 is SEHNR, CDR2 FQNEAQ, per germline (reference sequence). CDR3 sequence: CASSLSRQSGVHLTYEQYF. CDR3 nucleotide sequence: TGTGCCAGCAGCTTATCTAGACAAAGCGGGGTGCACTTAACCTACGAGCAGTACTTC.

This clone was seen a handful of times. The rearrangement joins TRBV18 to TRBJ2-1; possible D gene TRBD2, 6 bases. Trimming left V 2 bases short and J 10 bases short, with 12 bases between. This CDR3 is built from 13 residues. Germline assignment: CDR1 KGHSH and CDR2 LQKENI. The CDR3, as DNA: TGTGCCAGCTCACCAACGACTAGGGGCGAGCAGTTCTTC. Its translation: CASSPTTRGEQFF.

The CDR3 is CASSLTGRGGYEQYF. The CDR3 DNA sequence: TGTGCCAGCAGCCTCACGGGGCGGGGGGGCTACGAGCAGTACTTC. This chain joins TRBV3-1 (or the pseudogene TRBV3-2) and TRBJ2-7; 9 bases fit TRBD2. The length of the CDR3 is 15 residues. J lost 3 bases, V lost 4 bases, and 7 bases had no gene match. Per germline, CDR1 LGHDT and CDR2 YNNKEL (reference sequence).

This rearrangement joins TRBV6-2 or TRBV6-3 to TRBJ2-4; the D gene is possibly TRBD1 (6 bases). V was pared by 5 bases and J by 1 base, with 15 bases between. This CDR3 contains 16 residues. Germline-derived CDR1 and CDR2 are MNHEY and SVGEGT. The CDR3 DNA sequence: TGTGCCAGCAGTCAAGGGACAAGCGCCGCCAAAAACATTCAGTACTTC. Translating gives CASSQGTSAAKNIQYF.

The J gene is TRBJ2-5, the V gene TRBV18; no reliable D call. V was shortened by 1 base and J by 0 bases, with 3 bases between the two germline ends. This CDR3 is 13 amino acids long. Germline CDR1 is KGHSH and CDR2 is LQKENI. The CDR3 DNA is TGTGCCAGCTCACCACTAAACCAAGAGACCCAGTACTTC. It specifies CASSPLNQETQYF. Looking up the rest from reference TRBV18 and TRBJ2-5 gives the full variable domain: NAGVMQNPRHLVRRRGQEARLRCSPMKGHSHVYWYRQLPEEGLKFMVYLQKENIIDESGMPKERFSAEFPKEGPSILRIQQVVRGDSAAYFCASSPLNQETQYFGPGTRLLVL.

The chain couples TRBV6-5 to TRBJ1-6; possibly TRBD1 for D (6 bases). The length of the CDR3 is 12 residues. Germline V CDR1 and CDR2: MNHEY, SVGAGI. The V gene lost 8 bases and the J gene lost 5 bases, with 7 bases spanning the gap. The chain's CDR3 is CASRDNNSPLHF. The CDR3 bases are TGTGCCAGCCGGGACAATAATTCACCCCTCCACTTT.

J is TRBJ2-2 and V is TRBV7-9; 11 nucleotides agree with TRBD2. The V gene end was trimmed by 2 bases and the J gene end by 4 bases; junction bases not matched to a gene: 6. There are 17 residues in the CDR3. The germline CDR1 and CDR2 sequences are SEHNR and FQNEAQ (reference sequence). The CDR3 is CASSLTAGTSGTGELFF. CDR3 DNA sequence: TGTGCCAGCAGCTTAACGGCCGGGACTAGCGGCACCGGGGAGCTGTTTTTT.